This T cell receptor (beta chain) was recovered during a study of response to subunit inactivated influenza vaccine. Whole-study findings and limits: That few new T cells are recruited by each seasonal influenza vaccination was the authors' suggestion.

Germline V gene sequence: CDR1 WNHNN, CDR2 SYGVQD (reference sequence). The CDR3 runs 13 residues. With 6 bases clipped from V and 8 bases from J, the junction kept 7 bases outside the gene matches. TCRdb re-called the RT-PCR reads through MiXCR, storing one row per CDR3 protein. This sample has more than 250,000 distinct CDR3 sequences, with around a fifth found just once. A note on this clonotype: Its antigen remains unidentified.

The rearrangement uses TRBV10-1 and TRBJ2-1, with 7 positions matching TRBD1. This receptor was obtained from a man aged 50-75 years who received an inactivated influenza vaccine. The sequencing here drew on PBMCs from blood, taken less than 22 months after vaccination. CDR3 sequence (DNA): TGCGCCAGCAGCAGGGACAGTCTAGATGAGCAGTTCTTC. Residues: CASSRDSLDEQFF.